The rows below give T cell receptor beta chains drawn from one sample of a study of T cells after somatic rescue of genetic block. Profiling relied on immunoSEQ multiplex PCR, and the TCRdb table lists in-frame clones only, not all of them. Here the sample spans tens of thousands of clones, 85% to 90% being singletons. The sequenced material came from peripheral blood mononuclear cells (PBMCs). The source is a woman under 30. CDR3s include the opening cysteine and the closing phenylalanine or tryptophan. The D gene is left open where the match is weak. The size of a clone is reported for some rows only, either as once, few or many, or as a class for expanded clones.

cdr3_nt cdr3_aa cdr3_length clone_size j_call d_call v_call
TGTGCCAGTAGTCCCACGTACGATTTCAATCAGCCCCAGCATTTT CASSPTYDFNQPQHF 15 - TRBJ1-5 - TRBV19
TGTGCCAGCAGCTCGGACAGGGCGGAATACTGGACCTACAATGAGCAGTTCTTC CASSSDRAEYWTYNEQFF 18 - TRBJ2-1 TRBD1 TRBV13
TGTGCCAGCAGTTACGCGACTAGCGGTTCTTACGAGCAGTACTTC CASSYATSGSYEQYF 15 - TRBJ2-7 TRBD2 TRBV6-5
TGTGCCAGCAAAGACGGGGCGGGAGTCCTTGATGAGCAGTTCTTC CASKDGAGVLDEQFF 15 once TRBJ2-1 TRBD2 TRBV7-2
TGTGCCACCAGCAGAGGTGCTCCCTTCCGCGGGAGTCATGAGCAGTTCTTC CATSRGAPFRGSHEQFF 17 - TRBJ2-1 TRBD2 TRBV15
TGTGCCAGCAGTGAATGGGATCAGAGCTCCTACGAGCAGTACTTC CASSEWDQSSYEQYF 15 - TRBJ2-7 - TRBV6-1
TGTGCCAGTAGACTAGCGGGAGCGCATGAGCAGTTCTTC CASRLAGAHEQFF 13 - TRBJ2-1 TRBD2 TRBV27
TGTGCCACCCTAAGAGCAAACTATGGCTACACCTTC CATLRANYGYTF 12 - TRBJ1-2 - TRBV27
TGTGCCAGCAGATTAAGGGACAGCTCCTACAATGAGCAGTTCTTC CASRLRDSSYNEQFF 15 - TRBJ2-1 TRBD1 TRBV25-1
TGTGCCAGCAGCTCGGGACTAGCGGGAGGGCGGTACTTC CASSSGLAGGRYF 13 once TRBJ2-7 TRBD2 TRBV5-8
TGTGCCAGCAGTTTAATCCCGAACACTGAAGCTTTCTTT CASSLIPNTEAFF 13 - TRBJ1-1 - TRBV28
TGTGCCAGCAGTACGGCAGGATACGGAGGCTACACCTTC CASSTAGYGGYTF 13 - TRBJ1-2 - TRBV2
TGTGCCACAAACACTGGGGGCCAGCCCCAGCATTTT CATNTGGQPQHF 12 - TRBJ1-5 - TRBV19
TGCGCCAGCAGCCCTAAGATTTTAGCGGGAGGGCCCGGGGAGCTGTTTTTT CASSPKILAGGPGELFF 17 - TRBJ2-2 TRBD2 TRBV5-1
TGCGCCAGCAGCTTGGAAGCTAGGTACTCCTACAATGAGCAGTTCTTC CASSLEARYSYNEQFF 16 - TRBJ2-1 - TRBV5-1
TGTGCCAGCAGTTACGACGGTCAGGGTCAGCCCCAGCATTTT CASSYDGQGQPQHF 14 - TRBJ1-5 - TRBV6-5
TGTGCCAGCAGCTCGGGACCGTACAATGAGCAGTTCTTC CASSSGPYNEQFF 13 - TRBJ2-1 - TRBV5-6
TGCGCCAGCAGCTGGCGACTAGCCCAAGAGACCCAGTACTTC CASSWRLAQETQYF 14 - TRBJ2-5 TRBD2 TRBV5-1
TGTGCCAGCAGCCCGAAAAAGGGGGAGGCTTTCTTT CASSPKKGEAFF 12 - TRBJ1-1 - TRBV27
TGCGCCAGCAGTGACGGGAACTATGGCTACACCTTC CASSDGNYGYTF 12 few TRBJ1-2 - TRBV10-1
TGTGCCAGCAGTTTGGCACCCTGGGGGGAGAGCAATGAGCAGTTCTTC CASSLAPWGESNEQFF 16 - TRBJ2-1 - TRBV27
TGCAGCGACGACTGGGCGTACGAGCAGTACTTC CSDDWAYEQYF 11 - TRBJ2-7 - TRBV29-1
TGCGCCAGCAGCTTGTACGGCAACAATCAGCCCCAGCATTTT CASSLYGNNQPQHF 14 - TRBJ1-5 - TRBV5-1
TGCGCCAGCAGCCAAACGACCGTGACCGGGGAGCTGTTTTTT CASSQTTVTGELFF 14 once TRBJ2-2 - TRBV4-1
TGTGCCAGCAGCGTTGGGACTAGTGGGTCCTACAATGAGCAGTTCTTC CASSVGTSGSYNEQFF 16 - TRBJ2-1 TRBD2 TRBV13
TGTGCCAGCAGCCAGAACCGACTAGCGGTAGACTACGAGCAGTACTTC CASSQNRLAVDYEQYF 16 - TRBJ2-7 TRBD2 TRBV4-2
TGTGCCAGCAGTTTAAAGACTGAAGCTTTCTTT CASSLKTEAFF 11 - TRBJ1-1 - TRBV28
TGTGCCAGCAGCCTTACTATGGGCTACGAGCAGTACTTC CASSLTMGYEQYF 13 - TRBJ2-7 - TRBV7-3
TGTGCCAGCAGTTTCGCAGGGGGCGGCATTCAGTACTTC CASSFAGGGIQYF 13 - TRBJ2-4 TRBD1 TRBV27
TGTGCCAGCTCCCCACAGCAAATAGGAAACACCATATATTTT CASSPQQIGNTIYF 14 - TRBJ1-3 - TRBV7-3
TGTGCCAGCAACATGGAAGTGAACACTGAAGCTTTCTTT CASNMEVNTEAFF 13 - TRBJ1-1 - TRBV2
TGTGCCAGCAGTGAGGGCAGTGGAGGGAATCAGCCCCAGCATTTT CASSEGSGGNQPQHF 15 - TRBJ1-5 - TRBV10-3
TGTGCCAGCAGTGAAGGGGGGGGAGTGGGCAATCAGCCCCAGCATTTT CASSEGGGVGNQPQHF 16 - TRBJ1-5 - TRBV6-1
TGTGCCAGCAGTAAAGGACAGGGTAGCCCTTACAATGAGCAGTTCTTC CASSKGQGSPYNEQFF 16 - TRBJ2-1 TRBD1 TRBV6-4
TGTGCCTGGAGTGTAGTTAAGGCAGGGATAAGGGAGACCCAGTACTTC CAWSVVKAGIRETQYF 16 - TRBJ2-5 - TRBV30
TGTGCCAGCTCCCTCACAGGGGTGGGGAACACTGAAGCTTTCTTT CASSLTGVGNTEAFF 15 - TRBJ1-1 TRBD1 TRBV18
TGTGCCAGTAGTACGACGGACGAATTCTACGAGCAGTACTTC CASSTTDEFYEQYF 14 - TRBJ2-7 - TRBV19
TGTGCCAGCAGCTTTGGGGGCAGCATAGCCAAAAACATTCAGTACTTC CASSFGGSIAKNIQYF 16 - TRBJ2-4 - TRBV7-2
TGTGCCAGCAGCTTACAGGGAGGACCGGGGAATCAGCCCCAGCATTTT CASSLQGGPGNQPQHF 16 - TRBJ1-5 - TRBV7-8
TGCGCCAGCAGCTTGGGAGGGGGACTATACGAAGAGACCCAGTACTTC CASSLGGGLYEETQYF 16 - TRBJ2-5 - TRBV5-1
TGTGCCAGCAGTTTGGGGCAGGGGAGACTGTTTTTT CASSLGQGRLFF 12 - TRBJ2-2 - TRBV28
TGTGCCAGCAGCTTGGGGACACAACAGCCCCAGCATTTT CASSLGTQQPQHF 13 - TRBJ1-5 - TRBV5-6
TGTGCTAGCAGCTTAGCACTAGCGGGAGGGCCGGATGAGCAGTTCTTC CASSLALAGGPDEQFF 16 - TRBJ2-1 TRBD2 TRBV7-7
TGTGCCAGTAGTATCGGTACCGGGACAGGGATTGAAGCTTTCTTT CASSIGTGTGIEAFF 15 - TRBJ1-1 TRBD1 TRBV19
TGTGCCAGCAGCTTATGGGCCACAGATACGCAGTATTTT CASSLWATDTQYF 13 - TRBJ2-3 - TRBV5-6
TGTGCCAGCAGCTTGCGGGTCCTAGCGGGAGGGGATACGCAGTATTTT CASSLRVLAGGDTQYF 16 once TRBJ2-3 TRBD2 TRBV5-6
TGTGCCAGCAGCTTAGATTTTCCCCGGTGGGTGGACTACGAGCAGTACTTC CASSLDFPRWVDYEQYF 17 - TRBJ2-7 - TRBV11-2
TGTGCCACCAGCACCACGAGGAAGCGGCGGGAGTTGTATTTT CATSTTRKRRELYF 14 - TRBJ2-3 TRBD2 TRBV15
TGTGCCTGGAGTGTCGCGGGGGCGACCACAGATACGCAGTATTTT CAWSVAGATTDTQYF 15 - TRBJ2-3 - TRBV30
TGTGCCAGCAGTGAAGGGGTAGCGGGCCCCTACGAGCAGTACTTC CASSEGVAGPYEQYF 15 few TRBJ2-7 TRBD2 TRBV2
TGTGCCAGCAGTTTAGGGGGACAGCCCAATCAGCCCCAGCATTTT CASSLGGQPNQPQHF 15 - TRBJ1-5 TRBD1 TRBV28
TGTGCCAGCAGCTTATGGGAGTCTGGGGCCAACGTCCTGACTTTC CASSLWESGANVLTF 15 - TRBJ2-6 - TRBV7-6
TGCGCCAGCAGCCCTGATGGGGGGAGCTCCTACAATGAGCAGTTCTTC CASSPDGGSSYNEQFF 16 - TRBJ2-1 - TRBV4-3
TGCAGCGTTGATCCTGGGGGGGTGGGGGGCACTGAAGCTTTCTTT CSVDPGGVGGTEAFF 15 - TRBJ1-1 - TRBV29-1